A single sample gave rise to the 20 T cell receptor beta chains below, sequenced in a study of cytomegalovirus exposure and HLA in healthy donors (dated by TCRdb to about 2017). Library preparation was by the immunoSEQ multiplex PCR assay. A mixture of 60 forward primers for TCR Vbeta segments and 13 reverse primers for TCR Jbeta segments was used in the multiplex PCR. TCRdb retrieved this table from immuneACCESS and kept in-frame rearrangements only. Not all clones are present; in checked studies, unresolved V genes account for under half, and no reason is known for the remainder. The sample has fewer than 65,000 clones on record, 70% to 80% of them singletons. The ten biggest clones cover approximately 3.5% of the sample. Sequencing was done on a sample of PBMCs. The receptors derive from a middle-aged woman in good health and CMV-seropositive.

This clone was picked up one time. This sequence joins TRBV5-4 and TRBJ1-1; 7 nucleotides align to TRBD1. The V and J ends lost 0 bases and 3 bases, in that order; junction bases with no gene match: 8. The germline gives CDR1 SGHNT, CDR2 YYREEE (reference sequence). The CDR3 runs 16 residues. The CDR3 sequence: CASSLVGGSGDTEAFF. In DNA, the CDR3 is TGTGCCAGCAGCTTGGTAGGGGGCTCGGGGGACACTGAAGCTTTCTTT.

V usage is TRBV14 and J usage is TRBJ2-5; D gene ambiguous. The J call may be mistaken, given a closer DNA end match to TRBJ2-7. Germline V gene data show CDR1 as SGHDN and CDR2 as FVKESK. The CDR3 totals 11 residues. CDR3 DNA: TGTGCCAGCAGCCATTACTACGAGCAGTACTTC. Protein: CASSHYYEQYF.

This clone appeared a single time. The chain recombines TRBV19 with TRBJ2-1; D possibly corresponds to TRBD2 (6 bases). Looked up from germline, CDR1 is LNHDA and CDR2 is SQIVND (reference sequence). V was pared by 4 bases and J by 2 bases, with 15 bases between. This CDR3 is built from 16 residues. The CDR3 here is CASSKEGSVPYNEQFF. In nucleotides, the CDR3 is TGTGCCAGTAGTAAGGAGGGCTCGGTCCCCTACAATGAGCAGTTCTTC.

J is TRBJ1-3 and V is TRBV19; D gene unclear. CDR3 length: 11 amino acids. CDR1 LNHDA and CDR2 SQIVND come from the germline V gene (reference sequence). The V end was cut by 7 bases, the J end by 4 bases, with 5 bases between. CDR3 amino acids: CASIRGNTIYF. For the CDR3, the DNA is TGTGCCAGTATCCGGGGAAACACCATATATTTT.

This clone was detected a few times. The chain carries TRBV5-5 and TRBJ1-3; no firm D call. Trimming removed 0 bases at V and 0 bases at J, with 4 bases between. This CDR3 contains 14 residues. CDR1 SGHKS and CDR2 YYEKEE come from the germline V gene (reference sequence). CDR3 sequence reads: CASSLGLSGNTIYF. The CDR3, as DNA: TGTGCCAGCAGCTTGGGACTCTCTGGAAACACCATATATTTT.

The chain couples TRBV9 to TRBJ1-1; D is undetermined. The CDR3 length is 14 residues. Trimming took off 0 bases at V and 4 bases at J, with 10 bases between the two ends. CDR1 is SGDLS, CDR2 YYNGEE, per germline. The DNA of the CDR3 is TGTGCCAGCAGCGTAGGCGGGGATAGCACTGAAGCTTTCTTT. Protein: CASSVGGDSTEAFF.

A single count supports this clone. CDR3 DNA sequence: TGTGCCATCGGGACAGGGGGCCTGAACACTGAAGCTTTCTTT. Its translation is CAIGTGGLNTEAFF. The chain uses TRBV10-3 and TRBJ1-1, with TRBD1 identical over 12 bases. CDR1 is ENHRY, CDR2 SYGVKD, per germline. V was clipped by 8 bases and J by 0 bases; unmatched bases: 1. The CDR3 covers 14 residues.

The J gene is TRBJ1-5, the V gene TRBV19; a possible D gene is TRBD1 (5 bases). In germline, CDR1 is LNHDA, CDR2 SQIVND (reference sequence). The CDR3 consists of 17 residues. Trimming removed 3 bases at V and 0 bases at J, with 15 bases between. In nucleotides, the CDR3 is TGTGCCAGTAGTATCCTGGTTGGGGCTGTTAGCAATCAGCCCCAGCATTTT. The encoded protein is CASSILVGAVSNQPQHF.

The V gene is TRBV6-5, the J gene TRBJ1-2; 8 bases align to TRBD1. CDR3 length: 16 amino acids. V was pared by 2 bases and J by 6 bases, with 11 bases of the junction left unmatched. CDR1 is MNHEY and CDR2 is SVGAGI in the germline V gene. In DNA, the CDR3 is TGTGCCAGCAGTTACCGGGCAGGGGGCGATCAGGATGGCTACACCTTC. Translation: CASSYRAGGDQDGYTF.

The J gene is TRBJ2-7, the V gene TRBV4-1; 9 bases are a match to TRBD1. Germline loops: CDR1 MGHRA, CDR2 YSYEKL. The CDR3 has 13 amino acids. Trimming removed 4 bases from V and 5 bases from J; junction bases left unmatched: 3. CDR3 in amino acids: CASSRGQGNEQYF. CDR3 in DNA: TGCGCCAGCAGCCGCGGACAGGGGAACGAGCAGTACTTC.

The sample holds a few counts of this clone. The V call is TRBV11-2, the J call TRBJ2-2, with 7 positions matching TRBD1. V lost 2 bases, J lost 16 bases, and 7 bases stayed unmatched. Germline CDR1 and CDR2: SGHAT and FQNNGV. This CDR3 spans 12 amino acids. DNA for the CDR3: TGTGCCAGCAGCTTACTGGACAGGATCAGGTTTTTT. Translating it yields CASSLLDRIRFF.

The chain carries TRBV5-1 and TRBJ1-2; possible D gene TRBD1, 6 bases. V gave up 1 base and J gave up 3 bases, with 16 bases separating them. The CDR3 has 16 residues. Germline-derived CDR1 and CDR2 are SGHRS and YFSETQ. The CDR3 loop is CASSLSYSQGDYGYTF. As DNA, the CDR3 is TGCGCCAGCAGCTTGTCCTATTCACAGGGAGACTATGGCTACACCTTC.

This sequence joins TRBV12-5 and TRBJ1-1; weak D call: TRBD1 (6 bases). This CDR3 is 15 amino acids long. The germline gives CDR1 LGHNT, CDR2 FRNRAP. Trimming pared 3 bases from V and 4 bases from J, leaving 15 bases between. The CDR3 region has the DNA TGTGCTAGTGGTTTAACGCGAAGGGGGGGCACTGAAGCTTTCTTT. It encodes CASGLTRRGGTEAFF.

The chain links TRBV5-1 to TRBJ2-5, with 9 bases that match TRBD2. The tail of the sequence fits TRBJ2-7 better, so the J call may be wrong. CDR1 and CDR2 (germline): SGHRS, YFSETQ. The CDR3 runs 16 residues. The CDR3 loop is CASSFYLAGASYEQYF. Here the CDR3 DNA reads TGCGCCAGCAGCTTTTATTTAGCGGGGGCCTCTTACGAGCAGTACTTC.

CDR3 sequence (DNA): TGTGCCAGCAGCCGACCTACAGGGGGACCTATAGCCAAAAACATTCAGTACTTC. Protein: CASSRPTGGPIAKNIQYF. The rearrangement links TRBV7-2 to TRBJ2-4, with TRBD1 matching over 8 bases. This CDR3 contains 18 residues. The V gene's germline CDR1 is SGHTA and CDR2 FQGNSA. Trimming cost V 5 bases and J 0 bases; bases outside gene matches: 12. The full variable domain, completed using reference TRBV7-2 and TRBJ2-4, is GAGVSQSPSNKVTEKGKDVELRCDPISGHTALYWYRQSLGQGLEFLIYFQGNSAPDKSGLPSDRFSAERTGGSVSTLTIQRTQQEDSAVYLCASSRPTGGPIAKNIQYFGAGTRLSVL.

V usage is TRBV27 and J usage is TRBJ1-2, with unresolved D. The germline CDR1 and CDR2 sequences are MNHEY and SMNVEV (reference sequence). Trimming took off 2 bases at V and 4 bases at J, with 8 bases between the two ends. The CDR3 runs to 13 residues. CDR3 bases: TGTGCCAGCAGTTTAGGGCCCCTCTATGGCTACACCTTC. It codes for CASSLGPLYGYTF.

The chain employs TRBV7-2 and TRBJ1-6, with TRBD1 as a possible D gene (5 bases). The CDR3 runs 18 residues. V was shortened by 2 bases and J by 5 bases, with 19 bases between the two germline ends. CDR1 and CDR2 (germline): SGHTA, FQGNSA. The CDR3 spells CASSLYPPLGANNSPLHF. As DNA, the CDR3 is TGTGCCAGCAGCTTATACCCCCCATTAGGGGCTAATAATTCACCCCTCCACTTT.

The V gene is TRBV19, the J gene TRBJ1-1, with a possible D match to TRBD1 (6 bases). Germline assignment: CDR1 LNHDA and CDR2 SQIVND (reference sequence). CDR3 length: 12 amino acids. Trimming stripped 5 bases from V and 6 bases from J, with 10 bases between. The CDR3 region is CASSVRTAEAFF. In DNA form, the CDR3 reads TGTGCCAGTAGTGTCCGGACAGCTGAAGCTTTCTTT.

This chain links TRBV2 with TRBJ1-1; no clear D. The CDR3 spans 12 residues. V lost 4 bases to trimming and J lost 10 bases, with 13 bases between them. Per germline, CDR1 SNHLY and CDR2 FYNNEI. The CDR3, as DNA: TGTGCCAGCAGTGTTAACAATTTTGGAGCTTTCTTT. As protein: CASSVNNFGAFF.

V and J are TRBV11-2 and TRBJ1-5, with TRBD1 identical over 9 bases. Germline trimming cut 1 base from V and 2 bases from J; bases unmatched to any gene: 0. CDR1 is SGHAT and CDR2 is FQNNGV in the germline V gene. CDR3 size: 15 residues. In DNA, the CDR3 is TGTGCCAGCAGCTTAGGGGACAGGGGCAATCAGCCCCAGCATTTT. Protein: CASSLGDRGNQPQHF.